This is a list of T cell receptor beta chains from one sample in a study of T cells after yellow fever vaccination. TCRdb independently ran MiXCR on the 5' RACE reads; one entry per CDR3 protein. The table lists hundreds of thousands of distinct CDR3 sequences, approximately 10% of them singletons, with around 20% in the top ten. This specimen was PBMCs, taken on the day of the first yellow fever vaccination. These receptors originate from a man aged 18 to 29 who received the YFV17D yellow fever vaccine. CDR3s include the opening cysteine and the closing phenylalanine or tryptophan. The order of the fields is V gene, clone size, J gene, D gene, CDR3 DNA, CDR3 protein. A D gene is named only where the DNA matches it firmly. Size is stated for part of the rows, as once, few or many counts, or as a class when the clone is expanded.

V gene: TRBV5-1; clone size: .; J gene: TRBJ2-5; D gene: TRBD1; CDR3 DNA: TGCGCCAGCTACCGGGACAGGGAAGAGACCCAGTACTTC; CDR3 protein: CASYRDREETQYF
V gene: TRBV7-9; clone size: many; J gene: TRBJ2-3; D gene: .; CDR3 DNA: TGTGCCAGCAGCTTCACGGGGGTAGATACGCAGTATTTT; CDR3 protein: CASSFTGVDTQYF
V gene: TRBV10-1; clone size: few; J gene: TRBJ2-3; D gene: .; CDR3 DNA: TGCGCCAGCAGCACCGGGGGGCCGGGTACGCAGTATTTT; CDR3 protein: CASSTGGPGTQYF
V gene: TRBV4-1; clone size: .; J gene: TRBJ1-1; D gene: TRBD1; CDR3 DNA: TGCGCCAGCAGGGAAACAGGGGGCGGCACTGAAGCTTTCTTT; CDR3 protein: CASRETGGGTEAFF
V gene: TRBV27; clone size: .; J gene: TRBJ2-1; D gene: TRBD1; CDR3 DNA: TGTGCCACCTTTCAACCGGGACAGGGGGGTGAGCAGTTCTTC; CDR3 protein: CATFQPGQGGEQFF
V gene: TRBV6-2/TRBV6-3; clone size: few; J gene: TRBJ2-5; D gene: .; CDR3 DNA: TGTGCCAGCAAAACAGGATTATGGCAACAAGAGACCCAGTACTTC; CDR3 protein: CASKTGLWQQETQYF
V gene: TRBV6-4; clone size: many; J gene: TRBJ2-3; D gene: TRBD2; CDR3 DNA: TGTGCCAGCAGTGAGACTAGCGGGGGCACAGATACGCAGTATTTT; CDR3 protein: CASSETSGGTDTQYF
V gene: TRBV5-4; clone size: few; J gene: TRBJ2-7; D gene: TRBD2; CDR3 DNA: TGTGCCAGCAGCAGAGGGACTAGCGGGGTTCCCCTCTCCTACGAGCAGTACTTC; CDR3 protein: CASSRGTSGVPLSYEQYF
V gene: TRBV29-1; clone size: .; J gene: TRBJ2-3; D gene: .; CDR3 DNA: TGCAGCGTTGTATGGGGGGCCACAGATACGCAGTATTTT; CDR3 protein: CSVVWGATDTQYF
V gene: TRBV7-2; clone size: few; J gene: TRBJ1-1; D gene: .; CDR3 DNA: TGTGCCAGCAGAATACTTTTGGGCGGGTACACTGAAGCTTTCTTT; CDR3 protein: CASRILLGGYTEAFF
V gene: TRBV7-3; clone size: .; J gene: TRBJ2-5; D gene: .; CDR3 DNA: TGTGCCAGCAGCTTAATTCCTGGGACGAGTGACCAGTACTTC; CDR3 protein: CASSLIPGTSDQYF
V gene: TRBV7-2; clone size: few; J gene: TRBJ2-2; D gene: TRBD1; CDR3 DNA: TGTGCCAGTACCAAGACAGGGGGCTGGACCGGGGAGCTGTTTTTT; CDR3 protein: CASTKTGGWTGELFF
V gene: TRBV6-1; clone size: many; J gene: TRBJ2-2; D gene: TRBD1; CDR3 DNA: TGTGCCAGCAGGCAGACAGGGCCCGGGGAGCTGTTTTTT; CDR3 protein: CASRQTGPGELFF
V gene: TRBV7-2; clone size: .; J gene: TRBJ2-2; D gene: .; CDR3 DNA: TGTGCCAGCAGCTGGGACGGTGTGAACTCCGGGGAGCTGTTTTTT; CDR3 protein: CASSWDGVNSGELFF
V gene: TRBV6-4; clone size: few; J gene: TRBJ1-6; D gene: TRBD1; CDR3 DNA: TGTGCCAGCAGTGACGGGACAGGGGGCTCACCCCTCCACTTT; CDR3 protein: CASSDGTGGSPLHF
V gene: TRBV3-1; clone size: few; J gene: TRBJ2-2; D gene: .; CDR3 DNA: TGTGCCAGCAGCCAAGGCAGCTACACCGGGGAGCTGTTTTTT; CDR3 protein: CASSQGSYTGELFF
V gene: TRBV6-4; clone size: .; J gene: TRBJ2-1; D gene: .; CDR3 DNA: TGTGCCAGCATGGTCGAGGAGCAGTTCTTC; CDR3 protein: CASMVEEQFF
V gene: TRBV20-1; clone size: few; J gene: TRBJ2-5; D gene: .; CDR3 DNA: TGCAGTGCGAGACTAGGTACAGAGACCCAGTACTTC; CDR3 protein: CSARLGTETQYF